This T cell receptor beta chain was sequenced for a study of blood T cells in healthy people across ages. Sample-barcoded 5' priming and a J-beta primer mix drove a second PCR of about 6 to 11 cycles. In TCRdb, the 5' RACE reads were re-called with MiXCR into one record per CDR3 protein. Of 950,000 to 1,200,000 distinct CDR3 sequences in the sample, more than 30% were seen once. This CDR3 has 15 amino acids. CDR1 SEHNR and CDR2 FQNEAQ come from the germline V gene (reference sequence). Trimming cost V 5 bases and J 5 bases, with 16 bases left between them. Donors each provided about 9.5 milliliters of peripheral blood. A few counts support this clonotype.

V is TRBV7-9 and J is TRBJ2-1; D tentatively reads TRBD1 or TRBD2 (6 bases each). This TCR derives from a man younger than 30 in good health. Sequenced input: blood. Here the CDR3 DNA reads TGTGCCAGCAGCCATGCTGGGGGGCTCGACAATGAGCAGTTCTTC. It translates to CASSHAGGLDNEQFF.